This TCR beta chain was sequenced during a study of vaccination effects on CD4 cells after COVID-19. Study overall: The median interval between the second dose and post-vaccine sampling was 72 days. Study-level findings and limits: The study had few convalescent patients and no early post-infection timepoints. Common cold coronavirus cross-reactivity was shown by only 1 of 255 vaccine-induced clones in healthy vaccinees.

A note on this clone: Its specificity is unknown.

Sequencing followed a ViraFEST assay step that expanded antigen-specific CD4+ T cells with viral peptide pools. The culture ran for 10 days, and then CD4+ T cells were isolated. Participants got two doses of BNT162b2 or mRNA-1273 vaccine. Profiling relied on immunoSEQ multiplex PCR, and the TCRdb table lists in-frame clones only, not all of them. The sample holds 35,000 to 45,000 clones, around 80% seen once. CDR1 and CDR2 from the germline V gene are SGHTA and FQGNSA. This CDR3 is built from 15 residues. V was pared by 3 bases and J by 0 bases, with 9 bases between. This chain connects TRBV7-2 to TRBJ1-3; D is possibly TRBD1 (6 bases). This clonotype was sampled from a human donor who received a COVID-19 vaccine. Some clones in this sample may be carry-over from other donors' samples. The source was CD4+ T cells from PBMCs cultured with HCoV-NL63 spike peptides, collected after COVID-19 vaccination. The CDR3 region is CASSLGQHSGNTIYF. The DNA of the CDR3 is TGTGCCAGCAGCTTGGGACAACACTCTGGAAACACCATATATTTT.